The TCR beta chain described here comes from a study of regulatory T cells in long-lasting Graves disease. Both iRepertoire HTBI primers and Arm-PCR of CDR3 regions were used to build the TCR beta libraries. TCRdb passed the multiplex PCR reads through MiXCR, listing each CDR3 protein once. The sample gives 200,000 to 250,000 distinct CDR3 sequences, 20% of which show up once; roughly 14% is in the top ten. Noted time point: newly diagnosed GD, antithyroid drugs for less than 3 months. Following extraction of RNA from PBMCs, that RNA was used to make the TCR library. This CDR3 region has 16 residues. Germline V gene data show CDR1 as SGHTA and CDR2 as FQGNSA. About this clonotype: With a far larger clone one base away, a read error is the likely cause.

The origin of this receptor is a female donor with Graves disease. The V call is TRBV7-2, the J call TRBJ2-1; a possible D gene is TRBD1 (6 bases). Sample: peripheral blood mononuclear cells (PBMCs), taken at new diagnosis, from a patient treated with antithyroid drugs. The CDR3 loop reads CASSFDRSSSYSEQFF. CDR3 in DNA: TGTGCCAGCAGCTTTGACAGGTCTAGCTCCTACAGTGAGCAGTTCTTC.